These 3 T cell receptor beta chains were sequenced from one sample in a study of vaccination and CD4 T cells after COVID-19. Sequence data for DNA of cultured CD4+ T cells were generated by the Oncomine TCR Beta short-read assay. TCRdb fed the PCR reads into MiXCR, producing one record per CDR3 protein. In the table there are around 9,400 distinct CDR3 sequences, about 26% of which are singletons. Treatment specified: approximately 9-day PBMC culture with coronavirus spike peptide pools or control peptides (ViraFEST assay). The antigens for these receptors are not known. This specimen consisted of CD4+ T cells from blood, cultured in vitro, obtained after SARS-CoV-2 vaccination. Receptor source: a human donor who had recovered from COVID-19.

This clonotype was seen a few times. The V gene is TRBV19, the J gene TRBJ1-5, with unresolved D. Germline CDR1 reads LNHDA; CDR2 reads SQIVND (reference sequence). This CDR3 comprises 13 residues. Trimming shortened V by 5 bases and J by 3 bases, and 8 bases separated the two germline ends. The DNA for the CDR3 is TGTGCCAGTAGTTCCAAGAACAATCAGCCCCAGCATTTT. It translates to CASSSKNNQPQHF.

This clonotype was observed a handful of times. J is TRBJ2-2 and V is TRBV28; 12 bases match TRBD2. Germline loops: CDR1 MDHEN, CDR2 SYDVKM. J lost 7 bases, V lost 4 bases, and 13 bases had no gene match. The CDR3 has 18 residues. Written as DNA, the CDR3 is TGTGCCAGCAGTTCCTCCACTGGGACTAGCGGGTGGGGCGGGGAGCTGTTTTTT. It yields the protein CASSSSTGTSGWGGELFF.

The genes are TRBV28 and TRBJ2-1, with D possibly TRBD1 on 6 matching bases. Germline loops: CDR1 MDHEN, CDR2 SYDVKM. The CDR3 extends over 13 amino acids. The V end was cut by 7 bases, the J end by 3 bases, with 10 bases between. The CDR3 nucleotides read TGTGCCAGCACGAAGGACAGCTACAATGAGCAGTTCTTC. Its protein product is CASTKDSYNEQFF.